These T cell receptor beta chains were read from a single sample in a study of early T cells in non-severe SARS-CoV-2 infection. TCRdb used MiXCR to reprocess the 5' RACE reads, holding one entry per CDR3 protein. The data contain under 70,000 distinct CDR3 sequences, 9.5% to 13% of them seen just once; the ten biggest clones take up 3% to 4%. Sequencing input: whole blood. These receptors all come from an adult who was a healthcare worker with PCR-confirmed SARS-CoV-2 infection or an uninfected control (not recorded which). Both conserved end residues are part of each CDR3. The order of the fields is J gene, V gene, clone size, D gene, CDR3 protein, CDR3 DNA. D genes are given only for firm matches. Size values are once, few and many counts, or a class for expanded clones, and some rows have none.

TRBJ2-2 TRBV29-1 many . CSVERVAGELFF TGCAGCGTTGAGAGGGTCGCCGGGGAGCTGTTTTTT
TRBJ2-7 TRBV7-9 many . CASSLSPETSYEQYF TGTGCCAGCAGCTTATCGCCGGAGACTTCCTACGAGCAGTACTTC
TRBJ2-1 TRBV29-1 few TRBD2 CSVAALAGVGEQFF TGCAGCGTTGCTGCCCTAGCGGGAGTTGGGGAGCAGTTCTTC
TRBJ1-5 TRBV27 . . CASSSTGSGQPQHF TGTGCCAGCAGTTCCACAGGGTCGGGTCAGCCCCAGCATTTT
TRBJ2-4 TRBV6-1 many . CASSELVAGKVKRNIQYF TGTGCCAGCAGTGAACTAGTGGCAGGGAAGGTGAAAAGAAACATTCAGTACTTC
TRBJ2-1 TRBV21-1 many . CASSSWLGTSSYNEQFF TGTGCCAGCAGCAGTTGGTTGGGGACTAGCTCCTACAATGAGCAGTTCTTC
TRBJ2-3 TRBV29-1 many TRBD2 CSVAGTSGSADTQYF TGCAGCGTCGCGGGGACTAGCGGGAGTGCAGATACGCAGTATTTT
TRBJ2-7 TRBV5-6 . . CASSLFRGRNEQYF TGTGCCAGCAGCTTGTTTAGGGGACGTAACGAGCAGTACTTC
TRBJ1-6 TRBV7-3 . . CASSRESAGNSPLHF TGTGCCAGCAGCCGAGAATCGGCGGGTAATTCACCCCTCCACTTT
TRBJ1-1 TRBV30 many TRBD1 CACQTGALANTEAFF TGTGCCTGTCAGACAGGGGCCTTAGCGAACACTGAAGCTTTCTTT
TRBJ1-6 TRBV6-6 many TRBD1 CASSYAAGQLNSPLHF TGTGCCAGCAGCTATGCCGCGGGACAGCTTAATTCACCCCTCCACTTT
TRBJ2-1 TRBV30 many TRBD2 CAWTLGLADGNRFF TGTGCCTGGACACTGGGGCTAGCGGACGGGAATCGGTTCTTC
TRBJ1-2 TRBV7-9 many . CASSLNSNYGYTF TGTGCCAGCAGCTTAAATAGTAACTATGGCTACACCTTC
TRBJ1-1 TRBV6-6 many . CASSSPGETEAFF TGTGCCAGCAGTTCCCCAGGGGAAACTGAAGCTTTCTTT
TRBJ2-7 TRBV6-5 . . CASSYLTTGSFPLPQYF TGTGCCAGCAGTTACCTAACAACGGGCAGTTTCCCCCTACCGCAGTACTTC
TRBJ2-2 TRBV6-6 many TRBD1 CASSLPRQGPNTGELFF TGTGCCAGCAGTCTTCCCCGACAGGGGCCGAACACCGGGGAGCTGTTTTTT
TRBJ2-1 TRBV20-1 many TRBD2 CSASNLGTSGRNEQFF TGCAGTGCTTCCAACCTCGGGACTAGCGGGAGGAATGAGCAGTTCTTC
TRBJ1-2 TRBV3-1 many . CASSQSLRGYTF TGTGCCAGCAGCCAATCCCTGCGGGGCTACACCTTC
TRBJ2-3 TRBV30 . . CAWTLGPTDTQYF TGTGCCTGGACGCTGGGGCCCACAGATACGCAGTATTTT
TRBJ2-1 TRBV20-1 many . CSARASGHGLENEQFF TGCAGTGCTAGAGCATCGGGACACGGACTTGAGAATGAGCAGTTCTTC
TRBJ1-1 TRBV20-1 many . CSARGRDTEAFF TGCAGTGCTAGAGGTCGGGACACTGAAGCTTTCTTT
TRBJ2-3 TRBV11-2 . . CASSSRTTSTDTQYF TGTGCCAGCAGCTCTCGGACAACTAGCACAGATACGCAGTATTTT
TRBJ2-5 TRBV11-2 few . CASSDPRGAGETQYF TGTGCCAGCAGCGACCCCCGGGGGGCGGGAGAGACCCAGTACTTC
TRBJ1-1 TRBV3-1 few . CASSQQLLNTEAFF TGTGCCAGCAGCCAACAGCTTTTGAACACTGAAGCTTTCTTT
TRBJ1-2 TRBV29-1 many . CSVLAAGLSYGYTF TGCAGCGTCCTAGCGGCGGGTCTAAGTTATGGCTACACCTTC
TRBJ1-1 TRBV12-5 many TRBD1 CDSGRWTGAMNTEAFF TGTGATAGTGGGCGATGGACAGGGGCCATGAACACTGAAGCTTTCTTT
TRBJ1-5 TRBV24-1 few TRBD1 CATSDPRQGSQPQHF TGTGCCACCAGTGACCCACGACAGGGAAGTCAGCCCCAGCATTTT
TRBJ2-3 TRBV28 many . CASSFQFGLTNTDTQYF TGTGCCAGCAGTTTTCAATTCGGACTAACTAACACAGATACGCAGTATTTT
TRBJ2-3 TRBV4-1 many . CASTLSWLTSTDTQYF TGCGCCAGCACCTTGAGTTGGCTCACAAGCACAGATACGCAGTATTTT
TRBJ2-5 TRBV7-8 many . CASSLVELAETQYF TGTGCCAGCAGCTTAGTGGAGTTAGCAGAGACCCAGTACTTC
TRBJ2-7 TRBV12-3/TRBV12-4 many . CASSFWFEQYF TGTGCCAGCAGTTTTTGGTTCGAGCAGTACTTC